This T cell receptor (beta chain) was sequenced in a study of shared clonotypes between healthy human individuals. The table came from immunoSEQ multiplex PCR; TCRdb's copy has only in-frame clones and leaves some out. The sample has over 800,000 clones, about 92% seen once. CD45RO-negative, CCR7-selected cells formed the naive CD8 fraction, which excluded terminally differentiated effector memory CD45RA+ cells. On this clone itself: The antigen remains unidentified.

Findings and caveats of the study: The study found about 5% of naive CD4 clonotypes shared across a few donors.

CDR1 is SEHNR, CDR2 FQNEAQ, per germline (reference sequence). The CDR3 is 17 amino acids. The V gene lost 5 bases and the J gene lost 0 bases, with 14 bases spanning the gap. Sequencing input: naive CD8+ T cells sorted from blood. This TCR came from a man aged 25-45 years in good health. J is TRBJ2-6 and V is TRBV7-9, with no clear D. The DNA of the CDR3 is TGTGCCAGCAGCCCCCGTTCCGGGTCCTCTGGGGCCAACGTCCTGACTTTC. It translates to CASSPRSGSSGANVLTF. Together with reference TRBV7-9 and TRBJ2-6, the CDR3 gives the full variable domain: DTGVSQNPRHKITKRGQNVTFRCDPISEHNRLYWYRQTLGQGPEFLTYFQNEAQLEKSRLLSDRFSAERPKGSFSTLEIQRTEQGDSAMYLCASSPRSGSSGANVLTFGAGSRLTVL.